This T cell receptor (beta chain) derives from a study of T-cell reconstitution after alpha-beta-depleted transplantation in children. Study-level findings and limits: Once a year had passed after transplant, T-cell counts and diversity came mostly from newly produced T cells. Day-60 TCRbeta diversity that was high in some patients was derived from surviving recipient T cells and thymic progenitors. About two months after transplant, alpha-beta T cells reportedly came from several hundred expanded graft clones.

This clonotype appeared many times. The antigen remains undetermined. It was with unique molecular identifiers that the TCRbeta library was prepared. TCRdb analysed the PCR reads with MiXCR anew, one entry per CDR3 protein. Of about 290,000 distinct CDR3 sequences detected, about a tenth appear once; the ten largest clones hold less than 9%. This TCR was recovered from a boy younger than two with acute myeloid leukemia, due to receive a stem cell transplant. Sample: PBMCs, taken before TCRalphabeta/CD19-depleted stem cell transplant.

In DNA, the CDR3 is TGTGCCAGCAGCCCTACTAGCGGGGGGGCCCTCGGACTTGGGCAGTTCTTC. Translating gives CASSPTSGGALGLGQFF. This chain links TRBV3-1 with TRBJ2-1, with TRBD2 matching 13 bases. The CDR3 length is 17 residues. Losses at the gene ends were 4 bases for V and 12 bases for J; bases not matched to a gene: 15. The germline gives CDR1 LGHDT, CDR2 YNNKEL (reference sequence).